The 14 T cell receptor beta chains below were found in one sample sequenced in a study of cytomegalovirus exposure and HLA in healthy donors. Here immunoSEQ multiplex PCR was the method, and the copy in TCRdb shows in-frame clones only, minus some. This table has 150,000 to 200,000 clones, around 88% appearing once. Material for sequencing was PBMCs. Every receptor here comes from a young woman in good health and CMV-seronegative.

The chain links TRBV6-5 to TRBJ1-4, with 9 bases identical to TRBD1. Unmatched junction bases numbered 8, after V lost 6 bases and J lost 6 bases. The length of the CDR3 is 15 residues. Looked up from germline, CDR1 is MNHEY and CDR2 is SVGAGI. In nucleotides, the CDR3 is TGTGCCAGCAGCACTGACAGGGGGGTGGATGAAAAACTGTTTTTT. Translated, it gives CASSTDRGVDEKLFF.

The gene calls are TRBV7-8 and TRBJ1-6; possibly TRBD1 for D (5 bases). V was trimmed by 5 bases and J by 10 bases, leaving 21 bases between them. The CDR3 runs 16 residues. The germline gives CDR1 SGHVS, CDR2 FQNEAQ. The CDR3 loop reads CASSQTRVVGYSPLHF. CDR3 nucleotides: TGTGCCAGCAGCCAGACCAGGGTTGTGGGCTACTCACCCCTCCACTTT.

This rearrangement joins TRBV19 to TRBJ2-5, with 9 bases that match TRBD1. There are 17 residues in the CDR3. The trim removed 3 bases at V and 5 bases at J, leaving 13 bases unmatched. The germline gives CDR1 LNHDA, CDR2 SQIVND (reference sequence). The CDR3 sequence: CASSMLGQGNIGETQYF. CDR3 in DNA: TGTGCCAGTAGTATGCTCGGACAGGGGAACATTGGGGAGACCCAGTACTTC.

This clone has only a few counts. This chain links TRBV19 with TRBJ2-1; 7 bases match TRBD2. The ends lost 5 bases at V and 6 bases at J; junction bases unmatched: 4. The CDR3 loop spans 13 amino acids. CDR1 and CDR2 from the germline V gene are LNHDA and SQIVND (reference sequence). The CDR3 here is CASSATGGNEQFF. CDR3 nucleotides: TGTGCCAGTAGTGCGACGGGGGGCAATGAGCAGTTCTTC. The full variable domain, its missing parts supplied by reference TRBV19 and TRBJ2-1, is DGGITQSPKYLFRKEGQNVTLSCEQNLNHDAMYWYRQDPGQGLRLIYYSQIVNDFQKGDIAEGYSVSREKKESFPLTVTSAQKNPTAFYLCASSATGGNEQFFGPGTRLTVL.

As DNA, the CDR3 is TGCGCCAGCAGCCGGATGGGAGGAGGCTACACCTTC. It is translated as CASSRMGGGYTF. The chain has TRBV4-1 and TRBJ1-2; D is ambiguous. Germline V gene sequence: CDR1 MGHRA, CDR2 YSYEKL. V shed 4 bases and J shed 8 bases, with 11 bases lying between them. This CDR3 spans 12 amino acids.

The chain joins TRBV5-1 to TRBJ2-7, with TRBD2 as a possible D gene (5 bases). V was clipped by 0 bases and J by 7 bases, with 17 bases between them. This CDR3 has 15 residues. Germline CDR1 reads SGHRS; CDR2 reads YFSETQ. The CDR3: CASSLVPRSPGEQYF. The DNA of the CDR3 is TGCGCCAGCAGCTTGGTCCCTAGGAGTCCGGGGGAGCAGTACTTC.

This clone turned up a few times. The chain is built from TRBV6-5 and TRBJ2-2; 13 nucleotides line up with TRBD2. Trimming at V came to 8 bases and at J to 5 bases, leaving 2 bases not matched to a gene. Germline V gene lookup returns CDR1 MNHEY and CDR2 SVGAGI. This CDR3 spans 14 amino acids. The CDR3 DNA reads as TGTGCCAGCGGACTAGCGGGAGAAACCGGGGAGCTGTTTTTT. Translated, it gives CASGLAGETGELFF.

The V call is TRBV9, the J call TRBJ1-4; D is perhaps TRBD1 (6 bases). CDR1 and CDR2 from the germline V gene are SGDLS and YYNGEE. V lost 7 bases, J lost 0 bases, and 16 bases lay in between. The CDR3 is 16 amino acids. CDR3 amino acids: CASGGRTDATNEKLFF. CDR3 coding DNA: TGTGCCAGCGGAGGAAGGACAGACGCAACTAATGAAAAACTGTTTTTT.

The chain couples TRBV14 to TRBJ2-2, with 7 bases matching TRBD1. The germline V gene has CDR1 SGHDN and CDR2 FVKESK. V shed 2 bases, J shed 1 base, and the junction held 10 bases outside the gene matches. CDR3 length equals 18 residues. DNA for the CDR3: TGTGCCAGCAGCCAACCGACAGGGCTTCTTTGGAACACCGGGGAGCTGTTTTTT. Its translation is CASSQPTGLLWNTGELFF.

The V gene is TRBV5-1, the J gene TRBJ2-7, with TRBD2 identical over 9 bases. This CDR3 contains 15 residues. Germline V CDR1 and CDR2: SGHRS, YFSETQ. V lost 4 bases and J lost 4; bases outside the gene matches: 9. CDR3 nucleotide sequence: TGCGCCAGCAGCGAGGTAGCGGGAGCCACTTACGAGCAGTACTTC. Protein sequence: CASSEVAGATYEQYF. Full variable domain (missing parts from reference TRBV5-1 and TRBJ2-7): KAGVTQTPRYLIKTRGQQVTLSCSPISGHRSVSWYQQTPGQGLQFLFEYFSETQRNKGNFPGRFSGRQFSNSRSEMNVSTLELGDSALYLCASSEVAGATYEQYFGPGTRLTVT.

As for this clone: Other DNA sequences in this sample translate to the same CDR3. DNA of the CDR3: TGTGCCAGTAGTATTCAGGGGGCGAATCAGCCCCAGCATTTT. It is translated as CASSIQGANQPQHF. The rearrangement uses TRBV19 and TRBJ1-5, with TRBD1 matching 8 bases. V trimming: 3 bases; J trimming: 4 bases; junction bases outside the gene matches: 2. CDR1 is LNHDA and CDR2 is SQIVND in the germline V gene (reference sequence). CDR3 length: 14 residues.

The DNA of the CDR3 is TGCGCCAGCAGGGCCCGGACAGGACAGCAAGAGACCCAGTACTTC. Protein sequence: CASRARTGQQETQYF. The chain employs TRBV10-2 and TRBJ2-5, with TRBD1 matching over 7 bases. Germline V gene sequence: CDR1 WSHSY, CDR2 SAAADI. V gave up 6 bases and J gave up 2 bases; unmatched junction bases: 9. CDR3 length: 15 residues.

This sequence joins TRBV30 and TRBJ1-4; D possibly corresponds to TRBD1 (5 bases). V lost 4 bases and J lost 11, with 14 bases in between. This CDR3 region has 12 residues. The germline V gene encodes CDR1 GTSNPN and CDR2 SVGIG (reference sequence). CDR3 DNA sequence: TGTGCCTGGAAGATCGCGGGGGAGAAACTGTTTTTT. Protein sequence: CAWKIAGEKLFF. Full variable domain (missing parts from reference TRBV30 and TRBJ1-4): SQTIHQWPATLVQPVGSPLSLECTVEGTSNPNLYWYRQAAGRGLQLLFYSVGIGQISSEVPQNLSASRPQDRQFILSSKKLLLSDSGFYLCAWKIAGEKLFFGSGTQLSVL.

This clone was observed a single time. The chain carries TRBV10-3 and TRBJ2-7, with TRBD2 matching 7 bases. CDR3 length: 12 amino acids. The ends lost 8 bases at V and 9 bases at J; junction bases unmatched: 10. Germline V lookup: CDR1 ENHRY, CDR2 SYGVKD. This chain's CDR3 is CAIGGGASGQYF. The CDR3 nucleotides read TGTGCCATCGGGGGAGGGGCCTCCGGGCAGTACTTC.